This T cell receptor beta chain was found in a study of T-cell reconstitution after alpha-beta-depleted transplantation in children. V was shortened by 0 bases and J by 2 bases, with 7 bases between the two germline ends. This CDR3 contains 14 residues. CDR1 SGHVS and CDR2 FNYEAQ come from the germline V gene. TCRbeta library preparation incorporated unique molecular identifiers. TCRdb itself ran the PCR reads through MiXCR, one entry per CDR3 protein. The table includes fewer than 120,000 distinct CDR3 sequences, 10% detected once. The chain joins TRBV7-6 to TRBJ1-2; D is unclear. The specimen comprised PBMCs from the stem cell graft donor, sampled from the stem cell graft. The sequence came from a human donor who donated a stem cell graft to a child with acute lymphoblastic leukemia. The CDR3 DNA follows: TGTGCCAGCAGCTTAGCTGGACCAAACTATGGCTACACCTTC. Translated, it gives CASSLAGPNYGYTF.